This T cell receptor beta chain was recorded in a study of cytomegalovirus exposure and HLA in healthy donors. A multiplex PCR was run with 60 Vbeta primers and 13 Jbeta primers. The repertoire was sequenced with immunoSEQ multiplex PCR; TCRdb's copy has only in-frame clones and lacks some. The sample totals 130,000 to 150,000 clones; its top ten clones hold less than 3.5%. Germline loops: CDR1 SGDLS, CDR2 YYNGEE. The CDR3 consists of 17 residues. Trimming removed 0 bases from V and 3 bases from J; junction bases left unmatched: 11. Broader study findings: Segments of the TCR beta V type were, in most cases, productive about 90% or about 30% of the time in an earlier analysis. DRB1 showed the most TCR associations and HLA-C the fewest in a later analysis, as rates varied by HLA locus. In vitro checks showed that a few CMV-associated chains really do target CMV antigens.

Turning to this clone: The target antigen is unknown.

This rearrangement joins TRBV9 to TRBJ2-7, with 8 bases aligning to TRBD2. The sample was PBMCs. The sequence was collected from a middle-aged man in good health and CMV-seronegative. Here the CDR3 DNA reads TGTGCCAGCAGCGTAGGGGCTAGCGGGCCACACCACTACGAGCAGTACTTC. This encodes CASSVGASGPHHYEQYF.